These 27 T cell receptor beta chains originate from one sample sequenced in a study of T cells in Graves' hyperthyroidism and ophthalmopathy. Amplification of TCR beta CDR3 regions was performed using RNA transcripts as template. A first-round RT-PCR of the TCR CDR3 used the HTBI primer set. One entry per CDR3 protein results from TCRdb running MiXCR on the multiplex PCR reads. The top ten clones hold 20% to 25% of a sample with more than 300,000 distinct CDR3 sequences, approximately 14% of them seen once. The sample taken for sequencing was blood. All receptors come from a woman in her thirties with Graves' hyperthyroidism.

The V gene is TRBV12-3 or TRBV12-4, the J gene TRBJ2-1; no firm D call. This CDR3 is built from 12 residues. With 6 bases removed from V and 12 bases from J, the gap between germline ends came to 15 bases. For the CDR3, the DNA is TGTGCCAGCAGCCGTCCTAGTACCTGGCAGTTCTTC. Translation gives CASSRPSTWQFF.

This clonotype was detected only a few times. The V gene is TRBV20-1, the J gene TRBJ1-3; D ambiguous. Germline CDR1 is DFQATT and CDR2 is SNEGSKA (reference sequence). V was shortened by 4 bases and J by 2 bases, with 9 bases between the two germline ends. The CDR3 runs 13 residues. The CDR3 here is CSATVAAGNTIYF. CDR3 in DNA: TGCAGTGCTACCGTGGCGGCTGGAAACACCATATATTTT.

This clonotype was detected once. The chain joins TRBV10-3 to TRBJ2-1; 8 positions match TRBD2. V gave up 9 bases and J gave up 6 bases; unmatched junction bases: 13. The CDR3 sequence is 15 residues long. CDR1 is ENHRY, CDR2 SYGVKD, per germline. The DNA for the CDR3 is TGTGCCATTAGGGGAGCGGGAGAAAGCGGCAATGAGCAGTTCTTC. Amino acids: CAIRGAGESGNEQFF.

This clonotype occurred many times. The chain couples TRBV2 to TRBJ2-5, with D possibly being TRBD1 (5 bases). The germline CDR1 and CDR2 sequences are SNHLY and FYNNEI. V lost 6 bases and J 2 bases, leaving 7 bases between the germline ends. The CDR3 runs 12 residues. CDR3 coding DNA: TGTGCCAGCAGGAGACAGCAAGAGACCCAGTACTTC. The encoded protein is CASRRQQETQYF.

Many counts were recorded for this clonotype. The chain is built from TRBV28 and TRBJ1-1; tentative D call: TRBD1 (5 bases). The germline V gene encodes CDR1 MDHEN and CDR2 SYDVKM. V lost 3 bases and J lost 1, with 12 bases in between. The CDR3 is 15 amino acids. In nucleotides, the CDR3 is TGTGCCAGCAGTTTTTGGGGCAGCCAGAACACTGAAGCTTTCTTT. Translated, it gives CASSFWGSQNTEAFF.

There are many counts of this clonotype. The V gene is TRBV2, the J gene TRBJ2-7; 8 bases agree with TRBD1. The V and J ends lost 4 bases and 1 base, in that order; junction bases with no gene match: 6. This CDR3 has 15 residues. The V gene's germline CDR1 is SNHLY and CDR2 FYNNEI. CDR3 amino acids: CASSVGTGISYEQYF. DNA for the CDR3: TGTGCCAGCAGTGTCGGGACAGGTATTTCCTACGAGCAGTACTTC. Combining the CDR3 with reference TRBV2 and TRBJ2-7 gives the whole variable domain EPEVTQTPSHQVTQMGQEVILRCVPISNHLYFYWYRQILGQKVEFLVSFYNNEISEKSEIFDDQFSVERPDGSNFTLKIRSTKLEDSAMYFCASSVGTGISYEQYFGPGTRLTVT.

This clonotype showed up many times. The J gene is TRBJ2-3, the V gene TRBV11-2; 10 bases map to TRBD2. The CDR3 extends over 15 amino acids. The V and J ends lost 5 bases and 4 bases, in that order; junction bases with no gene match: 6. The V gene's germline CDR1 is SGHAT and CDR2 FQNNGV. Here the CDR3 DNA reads TGTGCCAGCAGCCCGCCGACTAGCGGGCCAGATACGCAGTATTTT. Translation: CASSPPTSGPDTQYF.

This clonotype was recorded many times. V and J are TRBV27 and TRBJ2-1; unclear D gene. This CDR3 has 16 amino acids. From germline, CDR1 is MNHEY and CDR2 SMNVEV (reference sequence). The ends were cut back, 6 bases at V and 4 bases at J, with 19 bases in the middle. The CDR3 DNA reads TGTGCCAGCAGACCCAGCGCTGGTCCCTCATACAATGAGCAGTTCTTC. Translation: CASRPSAGPSYNEQFF.

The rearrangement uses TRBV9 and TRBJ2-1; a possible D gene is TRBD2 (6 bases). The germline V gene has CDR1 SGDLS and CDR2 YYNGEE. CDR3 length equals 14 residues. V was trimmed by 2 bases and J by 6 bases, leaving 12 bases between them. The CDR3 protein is CASSVDGSINEQFF. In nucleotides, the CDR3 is TGTGCCAGCAGCGTGGACGGGAGTATCAATGAGCAGTTCTTC.

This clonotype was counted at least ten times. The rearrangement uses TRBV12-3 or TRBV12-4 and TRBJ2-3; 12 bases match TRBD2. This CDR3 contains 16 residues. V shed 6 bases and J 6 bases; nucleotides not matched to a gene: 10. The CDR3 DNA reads TGTGCCAGCAGACCCCTCCTAGCGGGAGGGGCGGATACGCAGTATTTT. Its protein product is CASRPLLAGGADTQYF.

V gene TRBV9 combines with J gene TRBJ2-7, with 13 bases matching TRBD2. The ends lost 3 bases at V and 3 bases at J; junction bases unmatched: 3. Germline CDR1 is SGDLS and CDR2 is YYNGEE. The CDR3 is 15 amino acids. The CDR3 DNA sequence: TGTGCCAGCAGCGCCGGGACTAGCGGGAACTACGAGCAGTACTTC. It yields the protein CASSAGTSGNYEQYF.

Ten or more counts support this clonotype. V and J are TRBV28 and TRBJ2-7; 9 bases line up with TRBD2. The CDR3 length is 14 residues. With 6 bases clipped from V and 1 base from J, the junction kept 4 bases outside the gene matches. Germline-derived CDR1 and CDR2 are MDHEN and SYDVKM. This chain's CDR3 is CASRSAGGSYEQYF. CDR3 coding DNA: TGTGCCAGCAGATCAGCGGGAGGTTCCTACGAGCAGTACTTC. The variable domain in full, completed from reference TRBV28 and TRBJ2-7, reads DVKVTQSSRYLVKRTGEKVFLECVQDMDHENMFWYRQDPGLGLRLIYFSYDVKMKEKGDIPEGYSVSREKKERFSLILESASTNQTSMYLCASRSAGGSYEQYFGPGTRLTVT.

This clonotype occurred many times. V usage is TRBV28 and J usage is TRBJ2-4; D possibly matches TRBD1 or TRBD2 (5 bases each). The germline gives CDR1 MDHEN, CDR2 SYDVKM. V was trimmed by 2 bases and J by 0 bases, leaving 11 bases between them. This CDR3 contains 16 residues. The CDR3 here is CASSLGAGLAKNIQYF. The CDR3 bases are TGTGCCAGCAGTTTAGGGGCGGGTCTAGCCAAAAACATTCAGTACTTC.

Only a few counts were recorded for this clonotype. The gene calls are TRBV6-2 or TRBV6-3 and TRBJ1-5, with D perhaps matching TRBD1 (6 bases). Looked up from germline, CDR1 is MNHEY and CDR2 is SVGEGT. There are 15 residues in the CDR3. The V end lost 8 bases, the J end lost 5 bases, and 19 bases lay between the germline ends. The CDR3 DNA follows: TGTGCCAGCCGGAGGACAGCCTTATCGCATCAGCCCCAGCATTTT. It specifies CASRRTALSHQPQHF.

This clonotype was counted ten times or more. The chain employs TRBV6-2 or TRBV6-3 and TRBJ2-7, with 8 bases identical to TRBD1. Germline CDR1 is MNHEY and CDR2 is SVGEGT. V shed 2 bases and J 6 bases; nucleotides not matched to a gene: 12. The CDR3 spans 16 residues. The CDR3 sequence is CASSYPRTGYEREQYF. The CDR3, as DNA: TGTGCCAGCAGTTACCCCCGGACAGGGTATGAACGCGAGCAGTACTTC.

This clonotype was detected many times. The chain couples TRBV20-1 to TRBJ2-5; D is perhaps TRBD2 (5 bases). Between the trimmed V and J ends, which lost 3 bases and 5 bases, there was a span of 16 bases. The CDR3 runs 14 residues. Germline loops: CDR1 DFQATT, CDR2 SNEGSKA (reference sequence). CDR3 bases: TGCAGTGCTAGTAAGGAGGCACGGAGTGAGACCCAGTACTTC. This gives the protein CSASKEARSETQYF.

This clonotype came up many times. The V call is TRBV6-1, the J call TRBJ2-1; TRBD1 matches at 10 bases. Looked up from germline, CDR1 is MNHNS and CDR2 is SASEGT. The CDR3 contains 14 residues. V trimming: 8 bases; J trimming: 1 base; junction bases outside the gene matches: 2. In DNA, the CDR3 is TGTGCCAGCCCGGGACAGGGGTCCTACAATGAGCAGTTCTTC. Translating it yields CASPGQGSYNEQFF.

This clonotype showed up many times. The CDR3 spells CASSTGQGNMQTQYF. Here the CDR3 DNA reads TGTGCCAGCAGTACAGGGCAGGGTAATATGCAGACCCAGTACTTC. The chain employs TRBV7-9 and TRBJ2-5; D may be TRBD1 (6 bases). CDR1 SEHNR and CDR2 FQNEAQ come from the germline V gene (reference sequence). This CDR3 comprises 15 residues. V shed 6 bases and J shed 6 bases, with 20 bases lying between them.

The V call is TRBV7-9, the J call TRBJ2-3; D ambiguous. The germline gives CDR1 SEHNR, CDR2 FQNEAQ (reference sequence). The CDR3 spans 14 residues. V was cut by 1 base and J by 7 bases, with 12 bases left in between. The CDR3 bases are TGTGCCAGCAGCTTAGGTCTTACGCAAAATACGCAGTATTTT. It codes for CASSLGLTQNTQYF.

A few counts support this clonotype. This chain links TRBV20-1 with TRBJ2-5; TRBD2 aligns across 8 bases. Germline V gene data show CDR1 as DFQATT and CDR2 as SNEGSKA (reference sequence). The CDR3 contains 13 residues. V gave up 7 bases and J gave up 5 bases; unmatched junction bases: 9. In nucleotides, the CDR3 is TGCAGTGTCAAAGGGACTAGTCTCGAGACCCAGTACTTC. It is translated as CSVKGTSLETQYF.

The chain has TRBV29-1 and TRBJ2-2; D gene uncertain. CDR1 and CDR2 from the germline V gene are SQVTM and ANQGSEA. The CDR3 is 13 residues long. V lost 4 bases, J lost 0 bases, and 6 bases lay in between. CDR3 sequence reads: CSVVTPNTGELFF. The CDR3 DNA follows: TGCAGCGTTGTGACACCGAACACCGGGGAGCTGTTTTTT.

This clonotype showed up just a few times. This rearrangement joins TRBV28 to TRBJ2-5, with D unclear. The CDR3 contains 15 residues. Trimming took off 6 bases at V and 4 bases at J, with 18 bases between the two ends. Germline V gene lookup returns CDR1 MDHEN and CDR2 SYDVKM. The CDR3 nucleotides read TGTGCCAGCAGAGACGACACCGGTTATCGAGAGACCCAGTACTTC. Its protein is CASRDDTGYRETQYF.

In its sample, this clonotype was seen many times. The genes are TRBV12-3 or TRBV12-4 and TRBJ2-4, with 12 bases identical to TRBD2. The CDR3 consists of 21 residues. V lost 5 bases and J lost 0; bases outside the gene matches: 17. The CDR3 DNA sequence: TGTGCCAGCAGTCAAAGTTACAGGGGGGGACTAGCGGGTCTAGCCAAAAACATTCAGTACTTC. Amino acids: CASSQSYRGGLAGLAKNIQYF.

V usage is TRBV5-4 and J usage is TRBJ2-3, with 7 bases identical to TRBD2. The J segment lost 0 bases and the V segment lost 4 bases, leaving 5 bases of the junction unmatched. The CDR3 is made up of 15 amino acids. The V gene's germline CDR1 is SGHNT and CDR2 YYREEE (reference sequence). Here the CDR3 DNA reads TGTGCCAGCAGCCAAGCGGGGCTTAGCACAGATACGCAGTATTTT. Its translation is CASSQAGLSTDTQYF.

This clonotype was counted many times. CDR3 residues: CAITLGGNTEAFF. In nucleotides, the CDR3 is TGTGCCATCACTCTCGGGGGGAACACTGAAGCTTTCTTT. The rearrangement uses TRBV12-3 or TRBV12-4 and TRBJ1-1, with D possibly TRBD1 on 5 matching bases. The CDR3 is made up of 13 amino acids. V was pared by 10 bases and J by 1 base, with 13 bases between.

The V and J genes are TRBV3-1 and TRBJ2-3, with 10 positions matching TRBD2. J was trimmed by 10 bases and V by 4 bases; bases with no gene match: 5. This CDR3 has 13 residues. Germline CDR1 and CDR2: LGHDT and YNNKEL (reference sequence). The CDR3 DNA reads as TGTGCCAGCAGCCCCGGACTAGCGGATTCGCAGTATTTT. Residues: CASSPGLADSQYF.

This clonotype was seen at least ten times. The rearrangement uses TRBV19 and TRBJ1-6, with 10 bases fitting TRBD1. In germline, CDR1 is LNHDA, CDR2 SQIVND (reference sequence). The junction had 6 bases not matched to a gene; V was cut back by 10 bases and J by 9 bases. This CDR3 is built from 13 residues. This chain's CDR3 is CATSGTGVSPLHF. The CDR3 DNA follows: TGTGCCACCTCCGGGACAGGGGTTTCACCCCTCCACTTT. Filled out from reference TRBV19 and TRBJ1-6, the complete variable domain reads DGGITQSPKYLFRKEGQNVTLSCEQNLNHDAMYWYRQDPGQGLRLIYYSQIVNDFQKGDIAEGYSVSREKKESFPLTVTSAQKNPTAFYLCATSGTGVSPLHFGNGTRLTVT.